This passage covers 21 T cell receptor beta chains from one sample sequenced in a study of CD8+CD57+ T cells in acquired aplastic anemia. According to the study, genomic DNA was the template for TCR beta VDJ and CDR3 profiling. TCRdb redid the calling of the reads with MiXCR, one entry per CDR3 protein. The sample includes about 200,000 distinct CDR3 sequences, about 60% of them seen just once. Sequenced patients had shown CD8+CD57+ cell expansion by flow cytometry. The sequenced material came from sorted CD4+, CD8+, or CD8+CD57+ T cells (not recorded which) from PBMCs. The receptors derive from a human donor with aplastic anemia.

The chain employs TRBV20-1 and TRBJ1-1, with a possible D match to TRBD1 (5 bases). This CDR3 has 14 residues. Germline CDR1 is DFQATT and CDR2 is SNEGSKA (reference sequence). Between the trimmed V and J ends, which lost 0 bases and 7 bases, there was a span of 15 bases. Here the CDR3 reads CSARDFGGGIEAFF. The CDR3, as DNA: TGCAGTGCTAGAGATTTCGGTGGGGGGATTGAAGCTTTCTTT.

The chain combines TRBV2 with TRBJ1-5; 10 bases fit TRBD1. Germline CDR1 and CDR2: SNHLY and FYNNEI. The CDR3 is 15 residues long. V trimming: 1 base; J trimming: 4 bases; junction bases outside the gene matches: 1. The DNA of the CDR3 is TGTGCCAGCAGTGAAGGGACAGGGGGTAATCAGCCCCAGCATTTT. Its translation is CASSEGTGGNQPQHF.

The V call is TRBV24-1, the J call TRBJ1-3; no reliable D call. Germline CDR1 and CDR2: KGHDR and SFDVKD. Trimming cost V 4 bases and J 0 bases, with 9 bases left between them. The length of the CDR3 is 15 residues. In DNA form, the CDR3 reads TGTGCCACCAGTGACGGCACTCGCTCTGGAAACACCATATATTTT. Amino acids: CATSDGTRSGNTIYF.

The sample holds many counts of this clonotype. J is TRBJ1-5 and V is TRBV7-2; 7 positions match TRBD1. Unmatched junction bases numbered 14, after V lost 1 base and J lost 5 bases. CDR3 length equals 18 residues. Germline V gene lookup returns CDR1 SGHTA and CDR2 FQGNSA. In DNA form, the CDR3 reads TGTGCCAGCAGCTTAGAACTGGGACAGAACCTGCTGGATCAGCCCCAGCATTTT. Translated: CASSLELGQNLLDQPQHF.

This clonotype was observed a few times. The chain uses TRBV10-2 and TRBJ2-1, with 13 nucleotides matching TRBD2. Germline V CDR1 and CDR2: WSHSY, SAAADI. Trimming removed 3 bases from V and 10 bases from J; junction bases left unmatched: 15. The CDR3 has 18 residues. DNA of the CDR3: TGCGCCAGCAGTGATGGGGGGACTAGCGGGGACCCCACACGCGAGCAGTTCTTC. Protein product: CASSDGGTSGDPTREQFF.

J is TRBJ2-1 and V is TRBV20-1, with 13 bases lining up with TRBD2. CDR1 and CDR2 from the germline V gene are DFQATT and SNEGSKA (reference sequence). The V and J ends lost 4 bases and 9 bases, in that order; junction bases with no gene match: 9. The CDR3 loop spans 15 amino acids. In DNA form, the CDR3 reads TGCAGTGCTACCCCCCGGACTAGCGGGAGTACTGAGCAGTTCTTC. Amino acids: CSATPRTSGSTEQFF.

The chain uses TRBV7-8 and TRBJ1-1; D gene unclear. Looked up from germline, CDR1 is SGHVS and CDR2 is FQNEAQ. This CDR3 is 14 amino acids long. Between the trimmed V and J ends, which lost 1 base and 4 bases, there was a span of 10 bases. The CDR3: CASSLVRSSTEAFF. The CDR3 DNA reads TGTGCCAGCAGCTTAGTAAGGTCCAGCACTGAAGCTTTCTTT.

This clonotype was recorded many times. The rearrangement joins TRBV10-3 to TRBJ1-2; 12 nucleotides line up with TRBD1. The CDR3 loop spans 16 amino acids. The germline V gene has CDR1 ENHRY and CDR2 SYGVKD. V gave up 7 bases and J gave up 1 base; unmatched junction bases: 7. CDR3 loop: CAITRGQGAYNYGYTF. The CDR3 DNA is TGTGCCATCACTAGGGGACAGGGGGCCTATAACTATGGCTACACCTTC.

The chain uses TRBV6-1 and TRBJ2-7; D possibly corresponds to TRBD1 (6 bases). V gave up 3 bases and J gave up 3 bases, with 12 bases separating them. The CDR3 has 14 residues. Per the germline V gene, CDR1 is MNHNS and CDR2 is SASEGT. The CDR3 region has the DNA TGTGCCAGCAGTGATGGGGGCTCTATCTACGAGCAGTACTTC. It encodes CASSDGGSIYEQYF.

This clonotype was seen only once. V usage is TRBV9 and J usage is TRBJ2-1; no clear D gene. Trimming took off 4 bases at V and 4 bases at J, with 12 bases between the two ends. The CDR3 extends over 14 amino acids. Germline CDR1 reads SGDLS; CDR2 reads YYNGEE. The CDR3 nucleotides read TGTGCCAGCAGCTTGGGGAAGGAATACAATGAGCAGTTCTTC. It translates to CASSLGKEYNEQFF.

This clonotype has at least ten counts. This chain joins TRBV5-1 and TRBJ1-4, with TRBD1 identical over 7 bases. With 4 bases clipped from V and 6 bases from J, the junction kept 9 bases outside the gene matches. Germline CDR1 is SGHRS and CDR2 is YFSETQ. The CDR3 contains 15 residues. DNA of the CDR3: TGCGCCAGCAGCCTCAGACAGGGAGGGGATGAAAAACTGTTTTTT. This codes for CASSLRQGGDEKLFF.

The chain recombines TRBV25-1 with TRBJ2-3, with D possibly TRBD2 on 6 matching bases. Trimming took 5 bases from V and 0 from J, leaving 15 bases between them. Germline V gene lookup returns CDR1 MGHDK and CDR2 SYGVNS. The CDR3 length is 16 residues. CDR3 DNA: TGTGCCAGCAGTTCTCGCGGGGCCGGCAGCACAGATACGCAGTATTTT. This sequence encodes CASSSRGAGSTDTQYF.

The chain carries TRBV7-6 and TRBJ2-5; D might be TRBD2 (6 bases). The ends were cut back, 4 bases at V and 5 bases at J, with 20 bases in the middle. The length of the CDR3 is 16 residues. The germline gives CDR1 SGHVS, CDR2 FNYEAQ. The chain's CDR3 is CASSSRGGLSGETQYF. CDR3 nucleotides: TGTGCCAGCAGCTCCCGAGGAGGGCTTTCCGGGGAGACCCAGTACTTC.

In its sample, this clonotype was seen a few times. The CDR3 here is CASSTMSPGELFF. CDR3 coding DNA: TGTGCCAGCAGTACTATGAGTCCCGGGGAGCTGTTTTTT. The rearrangement joins TRBV7-3 to TRBJ2-2; D is unclear. Trimming cost V 6 bases and J 6 bases, with 11 bases left between them. The germline gives CDR1 SGHTA, CDR2 FQGTGA. The length of the CDR3 is 13 residues.

The table lists this clonotype with a count of one. In DNA form, the CDR3 reads TGTGCCAGCAGCGTCAGAGGGTTGAGTGAGCAGTTCTTC. Translation: CASSVRGLSEQFF. The chain couples TRBV7-9 to TRBJ2-1, with D perhaps matching TRBD2 (5 bases). The germline V gene encodes CDR1 SEHNR and CDR2 FQNEAQ (reference sequence). V was cut by 5 bases and J by 9 bases, with 14 bases left in between. The CDR3 has 13 amino acids.

The CDR3 protein is CASSLTGTGDYAQYF. The CDR3 nucleotides are TGTGCCAGCAGTTTGACCGGGACAGGGGATTATGCGCAGTACTTC. The rearrangement links TRBV12-5 to TRBJ2-5; TRBD1 agrees at 10 bases. Germline CDR1 LGHNT, CDR2 FRNRAP. This CDR3 spans 15 amino acids.

This clonotype appeared a few times. The V call is TRBV10-3, the J call TRBJ2-7, with 8 positions matching TRBD2. Germline V gene lookup returns CDR1 ENHRY and CDR2 SYGVKD. CDR3 length: 11 amino acids. The CDR3 region has the DNA TGTGGGAGCGGGAGTTCAAGCGAGCAGTACTTC. This translates into CGSGSSSEQYF.

The chain links TRBV20-1 to TRBJ2-7; 9 nucleotides agree with TRBD1. Germline CDR1 is DFQATT and CDR2 is SNEGSKA (reference sequence). Trimming removed 3 bases from V and 2 bases from J; junction bases left unmatched: 5. CDR3 length: 14 amino acids. The CDR3: CSARTGTGTYEQYF. The CDR3 bases are TGCAGTGCTAGGACCGGGACAGGGACCTACGAGCAGTACTTC.

Only a few counts were recorded for this clonotype. The CDR3 DNA is TGTGCCAGCAGCTTTGTTCAGGGGGGGCAGTACGAGCAGTACTTC. It specifies CASSFVQGGQYEQYF. The chain carries TRBV7-3 and TRBJ2-7, with D perhaps given as TRBD1 or TRBD2 (7 bases each). Germline assignment: CDR1 SGHTA and CDR2 FQGTGA. The CDR3 is 15 residues long. V lost 3 bases to trimming and J lost 4 bases, with 16 bases between them.

The V call is TRBV7-2, the J call TRBJ1-1; D not certain. Trimming took off 4 bases at V and 1 base at J, with 7 bases between the two ends. CDR1 is SGHTA, CDR2 FQGNSA, per germline. The CDR3 consists of 13 residues. CDR3 region: CASSYTENTEAFF. For the CDR3, the DNA is TGTGCCAGCAGCTATACAGAGAACACTGAAGCTTTCTTT.

V gene TRBV5-1 combines with J gene TRBJ1-2; D unresolved. Trimming stripped 2 bases from V and 2 bases from J, with 7 bases between. CDR1 is SGHRS and CDR2 is YFSETQ in the germline V gene. CDR3 length equals 13 residues. The chain's CDR3 is CASSFQENYGYTF. CDR3 DNA sequence: TGCGCCAGCAGCTTCCAGGAAAACTATGGCTACACCTTC. The whole variable domain, remainder taken from reference TRBV5-1 and TRBJ1-2, is KAGVTQTPRYLIKTRGQQVTLSCSPISGHRSVSWYQQTPGQGLQFLFEYFSETQRNKGNFPGRFSGRQFSNSRSEMNVSTLELGDSALYLCASSFQENYGYTFGSGTRLTVV.